This is a list of T cell receptor beta chains from one sample in a study of T-cell memory formation after mild COVID-19. Each CDR3 protein gets one entry after TCRdb re-called the 5' RACE reads with MiXCR. Of around 450,000 distinct CDR3 sequences in the sample, around 24% were seen once. Material: PBMCs or a T cell subset sorted from them (not recorded which). These receptors all come from an adult woman who had mild COVID-19 (a few samples of this study predate the infection). Cell type and time point are not known. CDR3s include the opening cysteine and the closing phenylalanine or tryptophan. Each record gives: V gene, clone size, J gene, D gene, CDR3 DNA, CDR3 protein. The D gene is left open where the match is weak. The size entry is marked missing in some rows and otherwise reads once, few, many or a size class.

TRBV18	NA	TRBJ2-7	NA	TGTGCCAGCTCACGAAACCTGGGGGGCGACGAGCAGTACTTC	CASSRNLGGDEQYF
TRBV5-4	few	TRBJ1-1	TRBD1	TGTGCCAGCAGCCGGGGGACAGGGGTAAAAATGAACACTGAAGCTTTCTTT	CASSRGTGVKMNTEAFF
TRBV18	NA	TRBJ2-7	TRBD1	TGTGCCAGCTCACCATATCCAGGGACAGACGAGCAGTACTTC	CASSPYPGTDEQYF
TRBV24-1	NA	TRBJ2-1	TRBD1	TGTGCCACCAGTGGGACAGGCCGGAGCTCCTACAATGAGCAGTTCTTC	CATSGTGRSSYNEQFF
TRBV2	NA	TRBJ1-5	NA	TGTGCCAGCAGTGAAGAAAGAGGTCTCAATCAGCCCCAGCATTTT	CASSEERGLNQPQHF
TRBV4-2	NA	TRBJ1-5	NA	TGTGCCAGCAGCCCAGGATTCATTGGGAGCAATCAGCCCCAGCATTTT	CASSPGFIGSNQPQHF
TRBV19	NA	TRBJ2-6	TRBD1	TGTGCCAGTAGACGCGGACAGGGCCGCTCTGGGGCCAACGTCCTGACTTTC	CASRRGQGRSGANVLTF
TRBV4-1	NA	TRBJ2-2	NA	TGCGCCAGCAGCCAAGCGGACACCGGGGAGCTGTTTTTT	CASSQADTGELFF
TRBV29-1	few	TRBJ2-7	TRBD2	TGCAGCGTTTCCCCCGCGGGGGGGTACGAGCAGTACTTC	CSVSPAGGYEQYF
TRBV7-9	few	TRBJ1-6	NA	TGTGCCAGCAGCACGACAGTAATACATAATTCACCCCTCCACTTT	CASSTTVIHNSPLHF
TRBV6-2/TRBV6-3	few	TRBJ2-7	NA	TGTGCCAGCAGTTTTCACTACGAGCAGTACTTC	CASSFHYEQYF
TRBV20-1	NA	TRBJ2-5	TRBD1	TGCAGTGCCGTCACAGGGGGGTGGGAGACCCAGTACTTC	CSAVTGGWETQYF
TRBV21-1	few	TRBJ2-5	NA	TGTGCCAGCAGCGCGGACCCGGGGGGCGAGACCCAGTACTTC	CASSADPGGETQYF
TRBV19	few	TRBJ1-5	TRBD1	TGTGCCAGTGGGGACGTGGGACAGGTTAATCAGCCCCAGCATTTT	CASGDVGQVNQPQHF
TRBV7-9	NA	TRBJ1-1	NA	TGTGCCAGCAGCCCGGACTTAATGAACACTGAAGCTTTCTTT	CASSPDLMNTEAFF
TRBV4-1	NA	TRBJ2-1	NA	TGCGCCAGCAGCCAAGAAGACAGTGATGAGCAGTTCTTC	CASSQEDSDEQFF